This T cell receptor (beta chain) was profiled in a study of T cell repertoires in cytomegalovirus infection. TCRdb recomputed calls from the reads with MiXCR, one row per CDR3 protein. The sample lists 50,000 or so distinct CDR3 sequences; 20% to 25% were seen once. In its sample, this clonotype was seen many times. Its matching antigen is unknown. Germline CDR1 is SGHVS and CDR2 is FQNEAQ. The CDR3 runs 16 residues. V was trimmed by 3 bases and J by 1 base, leaving 15 bases between them. This chain uses TRBV7-8 with TRBJ1-1; D is uncertain. Sequencing was done on a sample of PBMCs, sequenced either directly or after in vitro stimulation (not recorded which). This clonotype originated in a human donor in good health (CMV status not recorded). Some clones in this sample may be carry-over from other donors' samples. The CDR3 sequence is CASSFSATEQNTEAFF. Written as DNA, the CDR3 is TGTGCCAGCAGCTTCAGTGCTACTGAGCAGAACACTGAAGCTTTCTTT.